The entry below gives a single T cell receptor (beta chain) sequence along with its context. The data were obtained in a study of shared clonotypes between healthy human individuals. Trimming took 8 bases from V and 1 from J, leaving 11 bases between them. There are 13 residues in the CDR3. Germline CDR1 reads MNHNS; CDR2 reads SASEGT. Some 28,000 T cell genomes (about 210 ng DNA) went into each sorted-subset replicate. Clones were sequenced by immunoSEQ multiplex PCR, and TCRdb holds only the in-frame ones, with some missing. The sample shows 1,400,000 or so clones, around 98.5% of them seen only once.

Sample: naive CD4+ T cells sorted from blood. Noted subset: CD45RA+ positively selected. The clonotype was recovered from a man aged 25 to 40 in good health. The V call is TRBV6-1, the J call TRBJ2-5, with D perhaps matching TRBD2 (5 bases). The CDR3 coding sequence is TGTGCCAGCGCTCCGAGGGCCCAAGAGACCCAGTACTTC. Its translation: CASAPRAQETQYF.